The subject of this entry is one T cell receptor (beta chain). This entry comes from a study of blood T cell repertoires in COVID-19. Study context: PBMCs, B-cell-depleted T cells, or T cells provided the cDNA or gDNA that made up the material.

The participants were between about 18 and 90 years old and came from about two dozen US areas. Two negative PCRs, clearance, or symptom resolution were required of recovered Cohort 3 donors. Original processing notes: Estimation of nucleated cell counts was performed using reference gene primer amplification. Generated by immunoSEQ multiplex PCR, the TCRdb table keeps only in-frame clones and is missing some. V and J calls and clone size are given by that table; D and trimming were obtained from the DNA. The sample yields about 64,000 clones, 85% to 90% seen once. This CDR3 is built from 14 residues. V trimming: 7 bases; J trimming: 2 bases; junction bases outside the gene matches: 7. CDR1 LNHNV and CDR2 YYDKDF come from the germline V gene (reference sequence).

The chain employs TRBV15 and TRBJ2-7; TRBD2 matches 8 bases. The sample comprised PBMCs or T cells enriched from blood (not recorded which). This TCR came from a woman aged 40 to 50 who had recovered from COVID-19. For the CDR3, the DNA is TGTGCCACCAACGCGGGGGGTAGGACCTACGAGCAGTACTTC. Protein sequence: CATNAGGRTYEQYF.